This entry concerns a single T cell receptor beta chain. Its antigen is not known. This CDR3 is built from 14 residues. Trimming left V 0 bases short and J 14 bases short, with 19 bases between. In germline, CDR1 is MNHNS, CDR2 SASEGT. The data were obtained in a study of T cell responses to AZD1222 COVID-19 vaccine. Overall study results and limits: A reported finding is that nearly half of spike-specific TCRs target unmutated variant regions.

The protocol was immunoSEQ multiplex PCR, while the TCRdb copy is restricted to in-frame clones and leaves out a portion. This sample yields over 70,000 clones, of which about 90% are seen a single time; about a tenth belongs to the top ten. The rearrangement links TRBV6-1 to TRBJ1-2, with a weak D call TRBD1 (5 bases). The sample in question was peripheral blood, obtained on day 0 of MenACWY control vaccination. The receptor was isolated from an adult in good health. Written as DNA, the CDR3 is TGTGCCAGCAGTGAAGCGCGGGGGGGTTGGATTGGGACCTTC. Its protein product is CASSEARGGWIGTF.